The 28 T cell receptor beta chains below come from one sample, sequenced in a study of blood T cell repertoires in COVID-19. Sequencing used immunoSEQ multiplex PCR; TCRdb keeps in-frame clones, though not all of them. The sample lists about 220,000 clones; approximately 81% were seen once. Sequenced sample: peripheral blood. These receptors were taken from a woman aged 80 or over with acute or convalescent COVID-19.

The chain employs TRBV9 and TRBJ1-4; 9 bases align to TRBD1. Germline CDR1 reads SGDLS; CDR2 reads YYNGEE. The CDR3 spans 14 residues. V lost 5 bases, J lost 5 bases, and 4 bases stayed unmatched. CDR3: CASSWTGENEKLFF. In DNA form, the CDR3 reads TGTGCCAGCAGTTGGACAGGGGAAAATGAAAAACTGTTTTTT.

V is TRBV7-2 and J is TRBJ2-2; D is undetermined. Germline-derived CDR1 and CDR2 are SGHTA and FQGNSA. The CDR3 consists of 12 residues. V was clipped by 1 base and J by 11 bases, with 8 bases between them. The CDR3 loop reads CASSLVARELFF. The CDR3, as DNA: TGTGCCAGCAGCTTAGTGGCCCGTGAGCTGTTTTTT.

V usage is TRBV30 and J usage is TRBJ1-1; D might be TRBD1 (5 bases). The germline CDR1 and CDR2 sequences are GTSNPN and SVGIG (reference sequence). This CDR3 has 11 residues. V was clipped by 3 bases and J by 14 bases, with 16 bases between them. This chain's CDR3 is CAWSQDSFEFF. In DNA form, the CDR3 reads TGTGCCTGGAGCCAAGACAGTTTCGAATTCTTT.

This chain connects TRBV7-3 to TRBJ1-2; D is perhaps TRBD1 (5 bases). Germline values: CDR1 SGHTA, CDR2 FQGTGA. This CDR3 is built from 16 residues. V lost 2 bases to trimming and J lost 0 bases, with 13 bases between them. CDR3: CASSLGAGLANYGYTF. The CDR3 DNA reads TGTGCCAGCAGCTTAGGGGCAGGACTAGCTAACTATGGCTACACCTTC.

The CDR3 DNA follows: TGTGCCAGCAGCAACCCGGTGGGCAGGGGATATGGCTACACCTTC. Protein sequence: CASSNPVGRGYGYTF. The chain recombines TRBV9 with TRBJ1-2, with D possibly matching TRBD1 (6 bases). There are 15 residues in the CDR3. Trimming took off 4 bases at V and 5 bases at J, with 18 bases between the two ends. Germline-derived CDR1 and CDR2 are SGDLS and YYNGEE.

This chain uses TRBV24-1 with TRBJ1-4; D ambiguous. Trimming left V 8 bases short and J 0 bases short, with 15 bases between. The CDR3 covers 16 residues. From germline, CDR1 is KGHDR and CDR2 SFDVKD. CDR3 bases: TGTGCCACCACCGCCCAGGATTCTGCAACTAATGAAAAACTGTTTTTT. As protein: CATTAQDSATNEKLFF.

The CDR3 sequence: CARSARPGQRNQPQHF. CDR3 coding DNA: TGTGCCAGAAGCGCACGGCCGGGACAGCGAAATCAGCCCCAGCATTTT. The V call is TRBV5-3, the J call TRBJ1-5, with TRBD1 matching over 7 bases. TRBV5-3 is an ORF; its function is uncertain. V shed 4 bases and J 4 bases; nucleotides not matched to a gene: 11. This CDR3 spans 16 amino acids.

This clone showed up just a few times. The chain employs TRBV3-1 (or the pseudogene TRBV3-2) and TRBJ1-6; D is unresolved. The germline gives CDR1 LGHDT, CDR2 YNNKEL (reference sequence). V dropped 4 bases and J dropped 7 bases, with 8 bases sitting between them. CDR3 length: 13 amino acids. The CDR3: CASSPSRNSPLHF. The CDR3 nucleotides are TGTGCCAGCAGCCCTTCGAGGAATTCACCCCTCCACTTT.

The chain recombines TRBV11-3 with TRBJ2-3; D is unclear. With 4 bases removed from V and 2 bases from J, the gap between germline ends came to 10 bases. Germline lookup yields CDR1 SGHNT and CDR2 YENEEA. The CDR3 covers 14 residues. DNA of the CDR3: TGTGCCAGCAGCTCCCCCATTTCCACAGATACGCAGTATTTT. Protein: CASSSPISTDTQYF.

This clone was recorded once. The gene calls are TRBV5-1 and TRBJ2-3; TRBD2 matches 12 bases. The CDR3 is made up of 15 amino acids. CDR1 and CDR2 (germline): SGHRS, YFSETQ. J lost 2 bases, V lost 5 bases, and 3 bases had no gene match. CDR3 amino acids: CASRLAGGPTDTQYF. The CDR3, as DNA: TGCGCCAGCAGACTAGCGGGGGGTCCCACAGATACGCAGTATTTT.

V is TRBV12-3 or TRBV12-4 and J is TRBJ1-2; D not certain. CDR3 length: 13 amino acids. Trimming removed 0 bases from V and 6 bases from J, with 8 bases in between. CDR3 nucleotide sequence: TGTGCCAGCAGTTTAGCAGGAGCCCATGGCTACACCTTC. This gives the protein CASSLAGAHGYTF.

In DNA form, the CDR3 reads TGTGCCAGCAGCTTGACGTTAGCGAACACTGAAGCTTTCTTT. Amino acids: CASSLTLANTEAFF. The V gene is TRBV5-4, the J gene TRBJ1-1; D not certain. Germline V gives CDR1 SGHNT, CDR2 YYREEE (reference sequence). Trimming took 1 base from V and 1 from J, leaving 8 bases between them. This CDR3 has 14 amino acids.

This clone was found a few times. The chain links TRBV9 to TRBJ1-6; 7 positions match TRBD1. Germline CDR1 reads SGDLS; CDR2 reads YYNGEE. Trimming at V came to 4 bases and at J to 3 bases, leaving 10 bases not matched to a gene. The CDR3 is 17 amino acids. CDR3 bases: TGTGCCAGCAGCCCCCACCCGCGACAGGGCTATAATTCACCCCTCCACTTT. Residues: CASSPHPRQGYNSPLHF.

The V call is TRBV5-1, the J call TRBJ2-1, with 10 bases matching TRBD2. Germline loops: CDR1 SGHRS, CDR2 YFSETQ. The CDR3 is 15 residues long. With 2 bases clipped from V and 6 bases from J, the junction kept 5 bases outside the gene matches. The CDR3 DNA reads TGCGCCAGCAGCTTTTCTAGCGGGGGAAGCAATGAGCAGTTCTTC. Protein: CASSFSSGGSNEQFF.

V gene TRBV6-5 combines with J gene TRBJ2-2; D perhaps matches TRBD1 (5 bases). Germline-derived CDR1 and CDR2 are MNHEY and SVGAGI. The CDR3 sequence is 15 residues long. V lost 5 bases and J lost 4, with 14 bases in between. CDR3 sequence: CASSPLLGVTGELFF. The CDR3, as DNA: TGTGCCAGCAGTCCCTTATTAGGGGTCACCGGGGAGCTGTTTTTT.

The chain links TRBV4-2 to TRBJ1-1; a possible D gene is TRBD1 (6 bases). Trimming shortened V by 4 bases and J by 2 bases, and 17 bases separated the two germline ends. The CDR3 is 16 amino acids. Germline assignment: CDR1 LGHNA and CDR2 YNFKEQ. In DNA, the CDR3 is TGTGCCAGCAGCCGGGAAGGGGGGGAGGTAAACACTGAAGCTTTCTTT. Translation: CASSREGGEVNTEAFF.

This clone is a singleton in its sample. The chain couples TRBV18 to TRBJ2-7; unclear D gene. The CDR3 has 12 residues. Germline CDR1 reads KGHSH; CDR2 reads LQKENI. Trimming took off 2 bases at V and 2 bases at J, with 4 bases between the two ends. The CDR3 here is CASSPTAYEQYF. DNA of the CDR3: TGTGCCAGCTCACCAACAGCCTACGAGCAGTACTTC.

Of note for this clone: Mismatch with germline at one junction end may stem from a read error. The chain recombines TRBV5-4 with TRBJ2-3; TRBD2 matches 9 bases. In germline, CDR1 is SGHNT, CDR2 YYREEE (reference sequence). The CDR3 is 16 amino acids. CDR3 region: CASRLAGASSTDTQYF. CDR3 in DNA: TGTGCCAGCCGCTTAGCGGGGGCCTCTAGCACAGATACGCAGTATTTT.

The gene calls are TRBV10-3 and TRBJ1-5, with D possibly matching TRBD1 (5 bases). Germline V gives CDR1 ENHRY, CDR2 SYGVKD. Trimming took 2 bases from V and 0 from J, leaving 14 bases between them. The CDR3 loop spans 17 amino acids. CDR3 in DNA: TGTGCCATCAGTGAGAGACAGTTACGTAATAGCAATCAGCCCCAGCATTTT. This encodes CAISERQLRNSNQPQHF.

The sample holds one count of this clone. The CDR3 DNA reads TGTGCCAGTAAGGGACAGCGAAACACCGGGGAGCTGTTTTTT. This gives the protein CASKGQRNTGELFF. The chain couples TRBV19 to TRBJ2-2, with 7 bases fitting TRBD1. Germline-derived CDR1 and CDR2 are LNHDA and SQIVND (reference sequence). Unmatched junction bases numbered 4, after V lost 7 bases and J lost 2 bases. CDR3 length: 14 residues.

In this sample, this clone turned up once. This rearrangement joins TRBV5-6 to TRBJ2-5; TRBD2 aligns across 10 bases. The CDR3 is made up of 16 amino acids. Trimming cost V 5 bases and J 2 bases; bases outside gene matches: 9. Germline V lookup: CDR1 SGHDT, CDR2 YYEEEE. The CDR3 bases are TGTGCCAGCAGGAGGGGTAGCGGGGGGCCGCAAGAGACCCAGTACTTC. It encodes CASRRGSGGPQETQYF.

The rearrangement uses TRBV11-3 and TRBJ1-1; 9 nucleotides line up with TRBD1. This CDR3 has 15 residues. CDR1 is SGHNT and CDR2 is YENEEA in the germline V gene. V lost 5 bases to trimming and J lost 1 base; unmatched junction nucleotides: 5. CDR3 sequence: CASSLRTGANTEAFF. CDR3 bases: TGTGCCAGCAGCCTCCGGACAGGGGCGAACACTGAAGCTTTCTTT.

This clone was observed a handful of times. The CDR3 region is CASSPPNSPLHF. Here the CDR3 DNA reads TGTGCCAGCAGCCCTCCTAATTCACCCCTCCACTTT. This rearrangement joins TRBV6-6 to TRBJ1-6; D not resolved. Trimming removed 6 bases from V and 6 bases from J, with 6 bases in between. Germline V gene lookup returns CDR1 MNHNY and CDR2 SVGAGI (reference sequence). This CDR3 has 12 residues.

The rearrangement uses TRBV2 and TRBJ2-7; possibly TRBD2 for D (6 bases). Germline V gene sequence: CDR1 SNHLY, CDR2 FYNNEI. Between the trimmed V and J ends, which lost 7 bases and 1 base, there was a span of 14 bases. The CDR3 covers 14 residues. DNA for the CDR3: TGTGCCAGCAACTTGGGGACTCAGTCCTACGAGCAGTACTTC. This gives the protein CASNLGTQSYEQYF.

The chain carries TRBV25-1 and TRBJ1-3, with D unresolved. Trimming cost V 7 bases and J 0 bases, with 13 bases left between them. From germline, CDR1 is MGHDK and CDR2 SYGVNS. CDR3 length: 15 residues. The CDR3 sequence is CASNAGLSSGNTIYF. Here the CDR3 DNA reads TGTGCCAGCAACGCGGGTCTAAGCTCTGGAAACACCATATATTTT.

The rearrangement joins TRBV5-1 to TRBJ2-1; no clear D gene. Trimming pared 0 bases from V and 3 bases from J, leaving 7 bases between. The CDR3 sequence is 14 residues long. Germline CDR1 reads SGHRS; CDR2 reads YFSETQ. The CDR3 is CASSLAQNYNEQFF. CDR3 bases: TGCGCCAGCAGCTTGGCTCAGAACTACAATGAGCAGTTCTTC.

CDR3 protein: CASSFAGGYSGNTIYF. The CDR3 region has the DNA TGCGCCAGCAGCTTTGCGGGGGGCTACTCTGGAAACACCATATATTTT. The rearrangement links TRBV5-1 to TRBJ1-3; a weak D match, TRBD1 (6 bases). This CDR3 region has 16 residues. CDR1 SGHRS and CDR2 YFSETQ come from the germline V gene. V gave up 2 bases and J gave up 0 bases, with 12 bases separating them.

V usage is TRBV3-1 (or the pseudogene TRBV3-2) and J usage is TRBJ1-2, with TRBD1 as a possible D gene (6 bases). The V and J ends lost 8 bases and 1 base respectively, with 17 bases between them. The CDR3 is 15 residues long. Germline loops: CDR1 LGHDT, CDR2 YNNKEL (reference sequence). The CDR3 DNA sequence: TGTGCCAGCCGGACCGGGGGGGCGGGTAACTATGGCTACACCTTC. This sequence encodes CASRTGGAGNYGYTF.